The source of this T cell receptor beta chain is a study of CD8 T cells in ankylosing spondylitis. CDR3 length equals 14 residues. CDR1 is ENHRY, CDR2 SYGVKD, per germline. V trimming: 7 bases; J trimming: 5 bases; junction bases outside the gene matches: 5. From the 5' RACE reads, TCRdb called clonotypes with MiXCR, one entry per CDR3 protein. Of some 16,000 distinct CDR3 sequences in the sample, roughly 8.2% are singletons; the top ten hold roughly 35%. This clonotype occurred many times. The source material was blood. This clonotype was obtained from a male donor with ankylosing spondylitis or in good health (not recorded which). The V and J genes are TRBV10-3 and TRBJ2-5, with TRBD1 matching over 12 bases. For the CDR3, the DNA is TGTGCCATCAACTCCGGGACAGGGGGCGAGACCCAGTACTTC. Its translation: CAINSGTGGETQYF.